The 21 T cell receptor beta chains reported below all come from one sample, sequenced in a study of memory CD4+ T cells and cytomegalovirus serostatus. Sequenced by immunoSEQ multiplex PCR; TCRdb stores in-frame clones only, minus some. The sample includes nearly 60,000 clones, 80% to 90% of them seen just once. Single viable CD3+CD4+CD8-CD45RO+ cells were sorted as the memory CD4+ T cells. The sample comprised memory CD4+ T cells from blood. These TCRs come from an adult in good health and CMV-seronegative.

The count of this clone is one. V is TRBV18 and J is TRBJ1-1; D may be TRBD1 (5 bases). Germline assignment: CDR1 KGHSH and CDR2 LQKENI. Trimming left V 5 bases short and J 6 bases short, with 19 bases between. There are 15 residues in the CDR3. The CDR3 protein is CASSSPPGGAAEAFF. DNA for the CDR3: TGTGCCAGCTCATCCCCCCCGGGAGGGGCTGCTGAAGCTTTCTTT.

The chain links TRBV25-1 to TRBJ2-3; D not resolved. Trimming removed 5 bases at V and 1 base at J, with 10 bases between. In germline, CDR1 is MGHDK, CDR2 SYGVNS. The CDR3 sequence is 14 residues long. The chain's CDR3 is CASSTWSGTDTQYF. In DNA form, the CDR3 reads TGTGCCAGCAGTACTTGGTCCGGCACAGATACGCAGTATTTT.

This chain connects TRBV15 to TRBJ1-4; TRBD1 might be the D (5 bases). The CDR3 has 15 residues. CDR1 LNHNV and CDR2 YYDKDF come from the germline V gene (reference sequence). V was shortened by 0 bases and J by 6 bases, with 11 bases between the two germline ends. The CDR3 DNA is TGTGCCACCAGCAGAGATCAGGGAGAGTATGAAAAACTGTTTTTT. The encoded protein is CATSRDQGEYEKLFF.

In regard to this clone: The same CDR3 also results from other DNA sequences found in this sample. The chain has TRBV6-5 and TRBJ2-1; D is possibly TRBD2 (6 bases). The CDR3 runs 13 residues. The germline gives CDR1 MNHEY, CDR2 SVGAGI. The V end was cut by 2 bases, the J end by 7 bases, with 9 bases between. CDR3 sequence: CASSYDRGNEQFF. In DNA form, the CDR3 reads TGTGCCAGCAGTTACGATCGGGGGAATGAGCAGTTCTTC.

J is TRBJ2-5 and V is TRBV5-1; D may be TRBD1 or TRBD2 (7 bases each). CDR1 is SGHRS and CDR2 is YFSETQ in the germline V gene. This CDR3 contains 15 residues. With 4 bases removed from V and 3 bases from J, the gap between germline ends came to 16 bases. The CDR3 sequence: CASSPSGGREETQYF. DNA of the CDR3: TGCGCCAGCAGCCCGTCAGGGGGGAGGGAAGAGACCCAGTACTTC.

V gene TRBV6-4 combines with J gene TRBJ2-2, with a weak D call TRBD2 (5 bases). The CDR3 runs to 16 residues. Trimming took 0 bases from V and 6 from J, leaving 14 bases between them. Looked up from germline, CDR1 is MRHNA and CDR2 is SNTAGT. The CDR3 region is CASSDSPAALAGELFF. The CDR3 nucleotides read TGTGCCAGCAGTGACTCTCCAGCGGCGTTGGCCGGGGAGCTGTTTTTT.

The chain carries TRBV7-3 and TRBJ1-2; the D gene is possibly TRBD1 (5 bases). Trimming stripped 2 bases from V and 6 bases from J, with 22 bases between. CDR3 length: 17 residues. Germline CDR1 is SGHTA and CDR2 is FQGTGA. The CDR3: CASSLSGHLRKEDGYTF. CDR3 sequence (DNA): TGTGCCAGCAGCTTATCTGGACACCTACGGAAAGAGGATGGCTACACCTTC.

The CDR3 spells CASSYPPGIITEAFF. The CDR3 region has the DNA TGTGCCAGCAGTTACCCTCCTGGGATTATCACTGAAGCTTTCTTT. The chain recombines TRBV6-5 with TRBJ1-1; D unresolved. Germline CDR1 is MNHEY and CDR2 is SVGAGI. Trimming removed 2 bases at V and 4 bases at J, with 14 bases between. CDR3 length: 15 amino acids.

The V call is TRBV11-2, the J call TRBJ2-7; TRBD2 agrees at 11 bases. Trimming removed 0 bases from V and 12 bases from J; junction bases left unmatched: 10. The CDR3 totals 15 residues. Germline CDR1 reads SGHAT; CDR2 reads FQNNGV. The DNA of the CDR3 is TGTGCCAGCAGCTTAGACCCATCGACTAGCGGGACTAGGTACTTC. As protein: CASSLDPSTSGTRYF.

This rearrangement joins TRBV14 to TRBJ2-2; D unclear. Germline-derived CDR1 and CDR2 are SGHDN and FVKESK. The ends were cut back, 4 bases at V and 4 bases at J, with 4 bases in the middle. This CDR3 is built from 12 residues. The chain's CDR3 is CASSPVTGELFF. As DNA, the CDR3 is TGTGCCAGCAGCCCTGTCACCGGGGAGCTGTTTTTT.

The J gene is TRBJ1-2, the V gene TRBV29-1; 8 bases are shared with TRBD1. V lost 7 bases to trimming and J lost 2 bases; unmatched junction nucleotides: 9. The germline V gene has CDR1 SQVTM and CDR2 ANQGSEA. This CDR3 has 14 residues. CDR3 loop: CSAEGRGLNYGYTF. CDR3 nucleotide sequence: TGCAGCGCGGAGGGCAGGGGGCTAAACTATGGCTACACCTTC.

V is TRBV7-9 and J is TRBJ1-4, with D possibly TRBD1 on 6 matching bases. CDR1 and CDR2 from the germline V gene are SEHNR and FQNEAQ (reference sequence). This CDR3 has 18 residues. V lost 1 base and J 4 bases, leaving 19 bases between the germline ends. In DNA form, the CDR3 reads TGTGCCAGCAGCTTAGAATGGGACATTACATCGGTTAATGAAAAACTGTTTTTT. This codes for CASSLEWDITSVNEKLFF.

In nucleotides, the CDR3 is TGTGCCTGGAGTTTTGGGGGTGGAAACACCATATATTTT. Translating gives CAWSFGGGNTIYF. The rearrangement uses TRBV30 and TRBJ1-3; D might be TRBD1 (5 bases). Between the trimmed V and J ends, which lost 2 bases and 3 bases, there was a span of 8 bases. The CDR3 is 13 amino acids. CDR1 and CDR2 (germline): GTSNPN, SVGIG (reference sequence).

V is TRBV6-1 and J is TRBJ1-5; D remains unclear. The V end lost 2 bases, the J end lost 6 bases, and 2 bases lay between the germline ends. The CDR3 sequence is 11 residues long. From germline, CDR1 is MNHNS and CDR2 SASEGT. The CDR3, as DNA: TGTGCCAGCAGTGAAATTCAGCCCCAGCATTTT. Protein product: CASSEIQPQHF.

The CDR3 is CASSLDGRGAEAFF. Here the CDR3 DNA reads TGTGCCAGCAGCTTAGACGGAAGGGGAGCCGAAGCTTTCTTT. The chain links TRBV11-2 to TRBJ1-1; D possibly corresponds to TRBD1 (5 bases). Trimming removed 0 bases from V and 8 bases from J, with 13 bases in between. This CDR3 has 14 residues. Looked up from germline, CDR1 is SGHAT and CDR2 is FQNNGV. The whole variable domain, filled in from reference TRBV11-2 and TRBJ1-1, reads EAGVAQSPRYKIIEKRQSVAFWCNPISGHATLYWYQQILGQGPKLLIQFQNNGVVDDSQLPKDRFSAERLKGVDSTLKIQPAKLEDSAVYLCASSLDGRGAEAFFGQGTRLTVV.

In nucleotides, the CDR3 is TGTGCCAGCAGCTTTACCCGCAATCAGCCCCAGCATTTT. It yields the protein CASSFTRNQPQHF. The rearrangement uses TRBV6-5 and TRBJ1-5; D is unclear. With 6 bases removed from V and 2 bases from J, the gap between germline ends came to 8 bases. Germline V gene sequence: CDR1 MNHEY, CDR2 SVGAGI. There are 13 residues in the CDR3.

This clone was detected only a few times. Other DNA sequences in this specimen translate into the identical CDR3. The CDR3 loop is CASSQDLKLAGGRSYEQYF. The CDR3 DNA reads TGCGCCAGCAGCCAAGATCTTAAACTAGCGGGCGGCCGTTCCTACGAGCAGTACTTC. The genes are TRBV4-3 and TRBJ2-7; 9 bases fit TRBD2. After removal of 0 bases from V and 1 base from J, the junction contained 13 bases not matched to a gene. There are 19 residues in the CDR3. Germline assignment: CDR1 LGHNA and CDR2 YSLEER.

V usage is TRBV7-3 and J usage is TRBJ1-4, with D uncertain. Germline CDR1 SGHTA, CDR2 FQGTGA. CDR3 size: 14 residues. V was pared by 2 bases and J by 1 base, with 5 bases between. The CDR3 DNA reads TGTGCCAGCAGCTTATACCGAACTAATGAAAAACTGTTTTTT. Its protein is CASSLYRTNEKLFF.

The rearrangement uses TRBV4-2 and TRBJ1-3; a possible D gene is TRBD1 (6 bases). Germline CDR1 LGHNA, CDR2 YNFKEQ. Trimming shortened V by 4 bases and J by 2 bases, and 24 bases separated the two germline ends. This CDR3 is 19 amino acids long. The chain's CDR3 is CASSPRGPDSTFTGNTIYF. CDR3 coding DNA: TGTGCCAGCAGCCCTCGGGGGCCGGACAGTACTTTTACTGGAAACACCATATATTTT.

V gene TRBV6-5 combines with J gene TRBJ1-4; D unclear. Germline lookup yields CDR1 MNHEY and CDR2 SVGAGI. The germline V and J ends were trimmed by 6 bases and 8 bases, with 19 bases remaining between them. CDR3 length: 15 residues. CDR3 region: CASSLERRRREKLFF. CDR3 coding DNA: TGTGCCAGCAGCCTGGAGCGACGTAGAAGAGAAAAACTGTTTTTT.

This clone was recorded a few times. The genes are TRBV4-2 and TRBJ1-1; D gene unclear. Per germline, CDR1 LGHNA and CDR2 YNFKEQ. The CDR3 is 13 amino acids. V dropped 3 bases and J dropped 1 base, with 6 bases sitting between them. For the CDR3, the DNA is TGTGCCAGCAGCCATGTCCCGAACACTGAAGCTTTCTTT. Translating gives CASSHVPNTEAFF.